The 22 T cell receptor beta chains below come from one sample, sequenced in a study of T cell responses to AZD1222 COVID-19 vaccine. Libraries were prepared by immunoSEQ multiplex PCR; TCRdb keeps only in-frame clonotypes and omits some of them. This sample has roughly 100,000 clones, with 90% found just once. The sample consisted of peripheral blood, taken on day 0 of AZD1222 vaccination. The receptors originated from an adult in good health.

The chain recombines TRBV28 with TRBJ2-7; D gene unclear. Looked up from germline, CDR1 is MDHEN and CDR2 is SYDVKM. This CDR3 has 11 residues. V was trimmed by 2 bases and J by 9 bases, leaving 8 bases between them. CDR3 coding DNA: TGTGCCAGCAGTTTAAATCAACGGCAGTACTTC. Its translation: CASSLNQRQYF.

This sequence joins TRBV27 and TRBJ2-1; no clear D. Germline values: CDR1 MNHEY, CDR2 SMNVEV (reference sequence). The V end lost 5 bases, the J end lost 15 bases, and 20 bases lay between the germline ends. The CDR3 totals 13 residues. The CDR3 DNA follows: TGTGCCAGCAGTGCCCCCTACTTTTCATTCCTGTTCTTC. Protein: CASSAPYFSFLFF.

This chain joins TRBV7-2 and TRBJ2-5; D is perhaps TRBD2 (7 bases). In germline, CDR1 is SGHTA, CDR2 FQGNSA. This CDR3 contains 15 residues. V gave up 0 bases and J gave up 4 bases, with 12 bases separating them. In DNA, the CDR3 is TGTGCCAGCAGCTTAGCGCTAGGGGGGGGAGAGACCCAGTACTTC. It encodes CASSLALGGGETQYF.

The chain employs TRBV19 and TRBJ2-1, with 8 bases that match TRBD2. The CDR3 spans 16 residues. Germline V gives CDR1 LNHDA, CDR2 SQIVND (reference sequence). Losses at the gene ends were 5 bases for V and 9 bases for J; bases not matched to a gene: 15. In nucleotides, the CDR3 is TGTGCCAGTAGTCAATCCGGCGGGCTAGCGGGTTTTGAGCAGTTCTTC. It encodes CASSQSGGLAGFEQFF.

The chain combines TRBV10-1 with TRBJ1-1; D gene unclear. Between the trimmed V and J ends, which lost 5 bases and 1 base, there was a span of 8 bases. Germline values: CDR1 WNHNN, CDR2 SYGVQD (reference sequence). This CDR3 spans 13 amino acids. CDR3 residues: CASSPNRNTEAFF. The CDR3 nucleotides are TGCGCCAGCAGTCCTAACAGGAACACTGAAGCTTTCTTT.

The CDR3 here is CASSLGGPVSYNEQFF. In DNA form, the CDR3 reads TGCGCCAGCAGCTTGGGTGGGCCAGTCTCCTACAATGAGCAGTTCTTC. This chain joins TRBV5-1 and TRBJ2-1; D remains ambiguous. Germline V gene data show CDR1 as SGHRS and CDR2 as YFSETQ. The CDR3 covers 16 residues. Deletions cut 0 bases from V and 0 bases from J, with 10 bases between.

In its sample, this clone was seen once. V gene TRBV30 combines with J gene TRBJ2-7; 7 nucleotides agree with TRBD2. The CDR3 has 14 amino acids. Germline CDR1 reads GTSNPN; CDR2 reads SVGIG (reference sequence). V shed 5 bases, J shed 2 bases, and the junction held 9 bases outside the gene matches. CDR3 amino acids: CAWDTGGSAYEQYF. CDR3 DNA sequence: TGTGCCTGGGATACCGGGGGGTCAGCCTACGAGCAGTACTTC.

The CDR3 spells CASSQLMGQHQETQYF. The CDR3 nucleotides are TGTGCCAGTAGCCAACTAATGGGACAGCACCAAGAGACCCAGTACTTC. The V gene is TRBV19, the J gene TRBJ2-5; 7 nucleotides align to TRBD1. Germline V gene data show CDR1 as LNHDA and CDR2 as SQIVND (reference sequence). The CDR3 extends over 16 amino acids. Trimming took 6 bases from V and 0 from J; bases not matched to a gene: 10. Full variable domain (rest looked up from reference TRBV19 and TRBJ2-5): DGGITQSPKYLFRKEGQNVTLSCEQNLNHDAMYWYRQDPGQGLRLIYYSQIVNDFQKGDIAEGYSVSREKKESFPLTVTSAQKNPTAFYLCASSQLMGQHQETQYFGPGTRLLVL.

The CDR3 bases are TGTGCCAGCAGTTACGCCATAAGGGGAGAGGCTTTCTTT. Translation: CASSYAIRGEAFF. The chain is built from TRBV6-5 and TRBJ1-1; possible D gene TRBD1, 5 bases. The CDR3 totals 13 residues. Looked up from germline, CDR1 is MNHEY and CDR2 is SVGAGI. V was cut by 2 bases and J by 11 bases, with 15 bases left in between.

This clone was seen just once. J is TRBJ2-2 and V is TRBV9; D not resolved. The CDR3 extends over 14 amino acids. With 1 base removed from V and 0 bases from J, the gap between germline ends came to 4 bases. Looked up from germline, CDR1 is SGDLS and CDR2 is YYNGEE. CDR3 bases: TGTGCCAGCAGCGTAAGGGCGAACACCGGGGAGCTGTTTTTT. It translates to CASSVRANTGELFF.

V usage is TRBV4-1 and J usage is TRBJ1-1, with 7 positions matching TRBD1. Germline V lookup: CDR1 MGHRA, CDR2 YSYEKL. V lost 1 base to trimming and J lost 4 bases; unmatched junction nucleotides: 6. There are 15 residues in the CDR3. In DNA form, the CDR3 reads TGCGCCAGCAGCCAAGCCACAGGGGTGGCCACTGAAGCTTTCTTT. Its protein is CASSQATGVATEAFF.

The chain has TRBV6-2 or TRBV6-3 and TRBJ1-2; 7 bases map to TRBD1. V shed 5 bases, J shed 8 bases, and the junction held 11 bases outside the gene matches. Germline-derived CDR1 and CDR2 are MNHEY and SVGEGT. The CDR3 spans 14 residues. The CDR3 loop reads CASSNTRGRRGYTF. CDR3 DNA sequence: TGTGCCAGCAGTAATACGAGGGGGCGTCGAGGCTACACCTTC.

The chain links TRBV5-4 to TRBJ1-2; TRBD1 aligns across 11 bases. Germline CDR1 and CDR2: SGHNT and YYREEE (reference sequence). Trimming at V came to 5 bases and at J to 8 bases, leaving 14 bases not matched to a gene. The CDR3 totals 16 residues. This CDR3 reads CASRGTGGMGIGGYTF. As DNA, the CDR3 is TGTGCCAGCAGGGGGACAGGGGGTATGGGGATTGGAGGCTACACCTTC. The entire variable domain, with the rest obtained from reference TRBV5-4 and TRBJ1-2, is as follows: ETGVTQSPTHLIKTRGQQVTLRCSSQSGHNTVSWYQQALGQGPQFIFQYYREEENGRGNFPPRFSGLQFPNYSSELNVNALELDDSALYLCASRGTGGMGIGGYTFGSGTRLTVV.

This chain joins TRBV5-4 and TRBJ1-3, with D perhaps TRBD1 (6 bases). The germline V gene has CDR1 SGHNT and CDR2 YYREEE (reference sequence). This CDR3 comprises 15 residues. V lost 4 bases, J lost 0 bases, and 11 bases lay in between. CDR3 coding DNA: TGTGCCAGCAGCGAGGGGGGGTTCTCTGGAAACACCATATATTTT. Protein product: CASSEGGFSGNTIYF.

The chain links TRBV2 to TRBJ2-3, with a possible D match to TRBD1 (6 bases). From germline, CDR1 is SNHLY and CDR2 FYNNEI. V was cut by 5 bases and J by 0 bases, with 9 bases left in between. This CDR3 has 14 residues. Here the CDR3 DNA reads TGTGCCAGCAGTCCGGACAGCAGCACAGATACGCAGTATTTT. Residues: CASSPDSSTDTQYF.

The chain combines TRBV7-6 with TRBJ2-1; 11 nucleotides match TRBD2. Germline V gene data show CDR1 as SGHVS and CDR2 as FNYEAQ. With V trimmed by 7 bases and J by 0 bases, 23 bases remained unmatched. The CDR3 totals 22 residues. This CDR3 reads CASTPTRGTGLADPNSYNEQFF. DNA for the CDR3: TGTGCCAGCACCCCAACCCGCGGAACGGGACTAGCGGACCCAAACTCCTACAATGAGCAGTTCTTC.

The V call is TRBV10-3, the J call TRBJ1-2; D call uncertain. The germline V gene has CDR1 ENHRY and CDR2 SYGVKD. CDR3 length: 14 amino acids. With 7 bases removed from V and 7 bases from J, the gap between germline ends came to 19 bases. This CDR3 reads CAIKNSLPGPGYTF. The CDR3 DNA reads TGTGCCATCAAAAACAGCCTTCCCGGCCCTGGCTACACCTTC.

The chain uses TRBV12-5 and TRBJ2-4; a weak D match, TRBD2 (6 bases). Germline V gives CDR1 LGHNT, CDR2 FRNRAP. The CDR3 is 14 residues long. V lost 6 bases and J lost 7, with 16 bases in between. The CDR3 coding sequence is TGTGCTAGTGGGTGGGACTCTCTTTGGAACATTCAGTACTTC. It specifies CASGWDSLWNIQYF.

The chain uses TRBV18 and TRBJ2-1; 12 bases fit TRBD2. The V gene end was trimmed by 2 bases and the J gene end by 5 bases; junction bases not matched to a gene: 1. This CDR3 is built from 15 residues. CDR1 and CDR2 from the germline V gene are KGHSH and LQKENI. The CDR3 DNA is TGTGCCAGCTCACCAACTAGCGGGGGGAACAATGAGCAGTTCTTC. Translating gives CASSPTSGGNNEQFF.

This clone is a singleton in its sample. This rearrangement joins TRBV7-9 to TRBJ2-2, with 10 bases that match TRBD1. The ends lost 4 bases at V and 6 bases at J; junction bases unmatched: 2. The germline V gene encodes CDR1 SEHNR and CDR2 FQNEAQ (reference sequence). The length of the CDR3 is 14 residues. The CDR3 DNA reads TGTGCCAGCAGCTCGACAGGGGGCTCCGGGGAGCTGTTTTTT. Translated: CASSSTGGSGELFF.

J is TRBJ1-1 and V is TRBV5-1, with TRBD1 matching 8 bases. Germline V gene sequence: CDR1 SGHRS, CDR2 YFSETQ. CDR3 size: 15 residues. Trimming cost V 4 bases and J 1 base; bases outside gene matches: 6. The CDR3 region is CASSPDGQGNTEAFF. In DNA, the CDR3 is TGCGCCAGCAGCCCAGACGGACAGGGGAACACTGAAGCTTTCTTT. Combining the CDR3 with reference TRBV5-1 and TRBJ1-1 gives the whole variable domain KAGVTQTPRYLIKTRGQQVTLSCSPISGHRSVSWYQQTPGQGLQFLFEYFSETQRNKGNFPGRFSGRQFSNSRSEMNVSTLELGDSALYLCASSPDGQGNTEAFFGQGTRLTVV.

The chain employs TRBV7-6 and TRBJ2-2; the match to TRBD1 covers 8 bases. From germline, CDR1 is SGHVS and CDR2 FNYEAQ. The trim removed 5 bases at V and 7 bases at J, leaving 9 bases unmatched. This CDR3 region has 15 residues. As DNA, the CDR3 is TGTGCCAGCAGCAACCCCGGGACAGGCGACGGGGAGCTGTTTTTT. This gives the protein CASSNPGTGDGELFF.